This TCR beta chain emerged from a study of monozygotic twins with inflammatory bowel disease. TCRdb reprocessed the 5' RACE reads and stores each CDR3 protein as one record, lacking DNA. This table lists around 410,000 distinct CDR3 sequences. The CDR3 is 16 residues long. The germline V gene encodes CDR1 SGHNT and CDR2 YENEEA. This TCR derives from a human donor with ulcerative colitis or Crohn's disease, or a healthy co-twin of an affected twin (not recorded which). Specimen: blood. V usage is TRBV11-3 and J usage is TRBJ2-2. The CDR3 sequence: CASSLGLAQNTGELFF.